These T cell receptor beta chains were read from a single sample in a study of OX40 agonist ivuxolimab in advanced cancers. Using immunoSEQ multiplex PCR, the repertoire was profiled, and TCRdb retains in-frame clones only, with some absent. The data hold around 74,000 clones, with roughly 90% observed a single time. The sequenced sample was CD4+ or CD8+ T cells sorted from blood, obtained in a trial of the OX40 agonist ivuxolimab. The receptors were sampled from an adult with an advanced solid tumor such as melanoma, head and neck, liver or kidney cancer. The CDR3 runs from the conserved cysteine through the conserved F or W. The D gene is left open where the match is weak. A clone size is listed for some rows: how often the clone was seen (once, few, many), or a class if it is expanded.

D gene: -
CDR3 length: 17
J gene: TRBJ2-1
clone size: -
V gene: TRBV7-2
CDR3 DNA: TGTGCCAGCAGCTTAATGTTTCTCGCGGGTGGTTACAATGAGCAGTTCTTC
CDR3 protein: CASSLMFLAGGYNEQFF

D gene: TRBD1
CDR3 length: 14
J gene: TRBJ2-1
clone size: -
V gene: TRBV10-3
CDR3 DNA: TGTGCCATCAGTGACGGACAGGGACGCCATGAGCAGTTCTTC
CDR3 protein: CAISDGQGRHEQFF

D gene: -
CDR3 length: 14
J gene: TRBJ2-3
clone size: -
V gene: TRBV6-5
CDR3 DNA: TGTGCCAGCAGTTACTCGGCTAGCACAGATACGCAGTATTTT
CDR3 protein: CASSYSASTDTQYF

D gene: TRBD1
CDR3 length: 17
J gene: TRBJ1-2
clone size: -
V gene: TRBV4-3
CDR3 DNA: TGCGCCAGCAGCCACTTACCCGGACAGGGTTCTTGGCGTGGCTACACCTTC
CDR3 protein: CASSHLPGQGSWRGYTF

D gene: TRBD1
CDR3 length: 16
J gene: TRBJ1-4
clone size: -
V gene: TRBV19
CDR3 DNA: TGTGCCAGTAGCAAAATACCGGGACAGGGGAATGAAAAACTGTTTTTT
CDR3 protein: CASSKIPGQGNEKLFF

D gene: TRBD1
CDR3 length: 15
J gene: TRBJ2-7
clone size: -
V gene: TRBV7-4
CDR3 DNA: TGTGCCAGCAGCACCCGGACAGGAAGCTCCTACGAGCAGTACTTC
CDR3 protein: CASSTRTGSSYEQYF

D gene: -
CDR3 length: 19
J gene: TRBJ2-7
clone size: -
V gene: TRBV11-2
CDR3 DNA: TGTGCCAGCAGCGCCTTGTCCGGAGGGGGGGTCGGACGGATCTACGAGCAGTACTTC
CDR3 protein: CASSALSGGGVGRIYEQYF

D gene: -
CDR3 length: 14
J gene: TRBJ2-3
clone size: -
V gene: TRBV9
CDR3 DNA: TGTGCCAGCAGCGCGCCGGGATTCACAGATACGCAGTATTTT
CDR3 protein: CASSAPGFTDTQYF

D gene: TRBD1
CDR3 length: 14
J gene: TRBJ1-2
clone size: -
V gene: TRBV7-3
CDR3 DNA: TGTGCCAGCAGCTTAACTGACAGGGGGGATGGCTACACCTTC
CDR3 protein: CASSLTDRGDGYTF

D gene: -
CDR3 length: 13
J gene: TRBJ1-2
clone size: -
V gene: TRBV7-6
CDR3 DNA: TGTGCCAGCAGCTTAGCGCAGGGCGCGGGTTACACCTTC
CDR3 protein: CASSLAQGAGYTF

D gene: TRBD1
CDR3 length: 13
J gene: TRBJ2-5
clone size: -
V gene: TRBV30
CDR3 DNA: TGTGCCTGGAGTGTAGGGGGCACCGAGACCCAGTACTTC
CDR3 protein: CAWSVGGTETQYF

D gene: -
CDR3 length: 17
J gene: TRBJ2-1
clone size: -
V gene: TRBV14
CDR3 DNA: TGTGCCAGCAGCCGGAGGGAATGGGGCAAATTTTACAATGAGCAGTTCTTC
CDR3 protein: CASSRREWGKFYNEQFF

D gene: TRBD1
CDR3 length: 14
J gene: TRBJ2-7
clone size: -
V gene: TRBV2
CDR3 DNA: TGTGCCAGCAGTACAGGACAGGGGGCTTACGAGCAGTACTTC
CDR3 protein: CASSTGQGAYEQYF

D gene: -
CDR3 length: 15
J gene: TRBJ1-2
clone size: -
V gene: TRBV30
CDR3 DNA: TGTGCCTGGAGACCCGTGAAGGGGTATAACTATGGCTACACCTTC
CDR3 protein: CAWRPVKGYNYGYTF

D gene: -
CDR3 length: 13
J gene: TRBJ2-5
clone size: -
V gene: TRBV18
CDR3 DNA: TGTGCCAGCTCACCAGGAGGCCAAGAGACCCAGTACTTC
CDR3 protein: CASSPGGQETQYF

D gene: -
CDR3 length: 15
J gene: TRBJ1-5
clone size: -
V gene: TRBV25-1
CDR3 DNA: TGTGCCAGCAGTGATAGGGGGGCCCAAAATCAGCCCCAGCATTTT
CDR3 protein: CASSDRGAQNQPQHF

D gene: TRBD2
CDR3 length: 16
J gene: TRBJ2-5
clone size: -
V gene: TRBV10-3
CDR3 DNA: TGTGCCATCAGTGAGTTAACTAGCGGGAGTCGAGAGACCCAGTACTTC
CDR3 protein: CAISELTSGSRETQYF

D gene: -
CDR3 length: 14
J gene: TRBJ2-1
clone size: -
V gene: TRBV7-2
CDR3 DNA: TGTGCCAGCAGCTCGGGGAAGGGTAGCCTGGAGCAGTTCTTC
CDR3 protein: CASSSGKGSLEQFF

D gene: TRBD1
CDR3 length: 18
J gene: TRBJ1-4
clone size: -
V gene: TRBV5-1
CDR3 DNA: TGCGCCAGCAGCTTAGGACAGGGGGCGAGAGTAACTAATGAAAAACTGTTTTTT
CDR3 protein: CASSLGQGARVTNEKLFF

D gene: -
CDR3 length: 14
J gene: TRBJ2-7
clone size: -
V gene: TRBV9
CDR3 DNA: TGTGCCAGCAGCGGCCCGGGACCTACCTACGAGCAGTACTTC
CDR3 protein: CASSGPGPTYEQYF

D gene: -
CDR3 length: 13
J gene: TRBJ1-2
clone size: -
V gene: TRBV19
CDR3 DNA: TGTGCCAGTAGTCCCTGGGACATAAGAGGCTACACCTTC
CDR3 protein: CASSPWDIRGYTF

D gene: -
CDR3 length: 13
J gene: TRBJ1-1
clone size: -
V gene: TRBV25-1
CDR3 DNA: TGTGCCAGCGGCTTGGGGCAGAACACTGAAGCTTTCTTT
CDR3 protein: CASGLGQNTEAFF

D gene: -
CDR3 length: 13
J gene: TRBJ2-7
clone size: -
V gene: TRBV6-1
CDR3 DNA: TGTGCCATCAGTGATCTGCAGGAGGGCGAGCAGTACTTC
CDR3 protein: CAISDLQEGEQYF

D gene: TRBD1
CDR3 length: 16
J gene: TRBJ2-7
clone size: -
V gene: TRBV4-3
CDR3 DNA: TGCGCCAGCAGCCACTATCTGACAGGGGATTCCTACGAGCAGTACTTC
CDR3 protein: CASSHYLTGDSYEQYF

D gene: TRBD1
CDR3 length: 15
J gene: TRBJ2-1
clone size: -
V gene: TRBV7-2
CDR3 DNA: TGTGCCAGCAGTCTAGACAGGGGCACCTACAATGAGCAGTTCTTC
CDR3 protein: CASSLDRGTYNEQFF

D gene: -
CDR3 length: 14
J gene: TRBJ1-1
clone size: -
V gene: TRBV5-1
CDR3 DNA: TGCGCCAGCAGCTTGGGTCAGGGGAGCACTGAAGCTTTCTTT
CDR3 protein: CASSLGQGSTEAFF

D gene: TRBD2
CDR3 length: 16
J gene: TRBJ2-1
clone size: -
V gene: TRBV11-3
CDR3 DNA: TGTGCCAGCAGCAAAGAGGGGCGGGAGGGCCAGGATGAGCAGTTCTTC
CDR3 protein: CASSKEGREGQDEQFF

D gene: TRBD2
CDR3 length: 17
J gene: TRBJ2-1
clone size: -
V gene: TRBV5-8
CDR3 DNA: TGTGCCAGCAGCTTGGAAGTCCTAGCGGGAGGGCCGGGGGAGCAGTTCTTC
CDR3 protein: CASSLEVLAGGPGEQFF

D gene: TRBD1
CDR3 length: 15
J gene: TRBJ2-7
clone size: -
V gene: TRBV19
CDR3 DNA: TGTGCCAGTAGTACCATACCCGGGACAGCCTACGAGCAGTACTTC
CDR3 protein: CASSTIPGTAYEQYF

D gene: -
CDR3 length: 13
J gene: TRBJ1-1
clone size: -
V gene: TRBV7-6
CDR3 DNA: TGTGCCAGCAGCAAGGAGATGAACACTGAAGCTTTCTTT
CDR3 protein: CASSKEMNTEAFF

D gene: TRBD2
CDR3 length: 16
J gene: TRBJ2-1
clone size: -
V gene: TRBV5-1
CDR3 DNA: TGCGCCAGCAGCTTGCAGGAGGGAGGGCCCTACAATGAGCAGTTCTTC
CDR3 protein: CASSLQEGGPYNEQFF

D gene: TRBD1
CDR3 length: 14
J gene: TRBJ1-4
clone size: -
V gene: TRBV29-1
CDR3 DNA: TGCAGCGGGCAAACAGGGGCAACTAATGAAAAACTGTTTTTT
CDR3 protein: CSGQTGATNEKLFF

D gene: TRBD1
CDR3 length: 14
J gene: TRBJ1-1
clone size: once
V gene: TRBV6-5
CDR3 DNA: TGTGCCAGCAGTTACGGGACAGGGTGGAATGAAGCTTTCTTT
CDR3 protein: CASSYGTGWNEAFF

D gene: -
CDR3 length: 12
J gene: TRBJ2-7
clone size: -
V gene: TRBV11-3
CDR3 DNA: TGTGCCAGCAGCTCGAGTAGACAGGTGCAGTACTTC
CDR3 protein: CASSSSRQVQYF

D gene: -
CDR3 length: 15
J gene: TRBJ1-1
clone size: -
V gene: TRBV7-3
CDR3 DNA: TGTGCCAGCAGCTTAGCGAGGGGCAGTAACACTGAAGCTTTCTTT
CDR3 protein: CASSLARGSNTEAFF

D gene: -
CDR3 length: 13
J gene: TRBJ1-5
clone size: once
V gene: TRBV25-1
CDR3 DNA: TGTGCCAGCAGTACGGCGACCAATCAGCCCCAGCATTTT
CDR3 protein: CASSTATNQPQHF

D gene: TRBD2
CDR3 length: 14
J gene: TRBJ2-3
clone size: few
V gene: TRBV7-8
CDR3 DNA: TGTGCCAGCAGCGCGGGACTAGCGGGAGACTCGCCGTATTTT
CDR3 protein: CASSAGLAGDSPYF

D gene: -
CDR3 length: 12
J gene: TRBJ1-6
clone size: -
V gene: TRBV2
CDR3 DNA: TGTGCCAGCGGACGTGCTAATTCACCCCTCCACTTT
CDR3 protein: CASGRANSPLHF

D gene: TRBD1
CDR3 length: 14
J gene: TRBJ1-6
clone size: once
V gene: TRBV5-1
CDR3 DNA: TGCGCCAGCAGCCAGGACAGGGTTAATTCACCCCTCCACTTT
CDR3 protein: CASSQDRVNSPLHF

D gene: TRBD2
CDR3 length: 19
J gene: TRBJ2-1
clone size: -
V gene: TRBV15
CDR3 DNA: TGTGCCACCGCGGTGCTTACCGGGTGGAGTAGCGGGAGACTCGATGAGCAGTTCTTC
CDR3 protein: CATAVLTGWSSGRLDEQFF

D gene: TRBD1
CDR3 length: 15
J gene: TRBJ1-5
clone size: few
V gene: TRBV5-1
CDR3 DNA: TGCGCCAGCAGCTTGGGGCAGGGGGGGCATCAGCCCCAGCATTTT
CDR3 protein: CASSLGQGGHQPQHF

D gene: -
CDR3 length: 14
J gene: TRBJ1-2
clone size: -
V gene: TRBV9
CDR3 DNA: TGTGCCAGCAGCGTATTAACAGGGCTTAAAGGCTACACCTTC
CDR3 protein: CASSVLTGLKGYTF

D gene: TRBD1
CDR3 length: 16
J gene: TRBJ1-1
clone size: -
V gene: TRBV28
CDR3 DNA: TGTGCCAGCAGCGATAACCAGGGGGCGCGGGGCACTGAAGCTTTCTTT
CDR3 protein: CASSDNQGARGTEAFF

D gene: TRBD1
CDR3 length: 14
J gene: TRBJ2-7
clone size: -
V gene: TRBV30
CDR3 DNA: TGTGCCTGGAGTGTACTTGACAGGGGGTACGAGCAGTACTTC
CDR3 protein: CAWSVLDRGYEQYF

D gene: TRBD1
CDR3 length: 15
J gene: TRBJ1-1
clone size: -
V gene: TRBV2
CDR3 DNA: TGTGCCAGCAGTGTCCGACAGGGGTGGGACACTGAAGCTTTCTTT
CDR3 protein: CASSVRQGWDTEAFF